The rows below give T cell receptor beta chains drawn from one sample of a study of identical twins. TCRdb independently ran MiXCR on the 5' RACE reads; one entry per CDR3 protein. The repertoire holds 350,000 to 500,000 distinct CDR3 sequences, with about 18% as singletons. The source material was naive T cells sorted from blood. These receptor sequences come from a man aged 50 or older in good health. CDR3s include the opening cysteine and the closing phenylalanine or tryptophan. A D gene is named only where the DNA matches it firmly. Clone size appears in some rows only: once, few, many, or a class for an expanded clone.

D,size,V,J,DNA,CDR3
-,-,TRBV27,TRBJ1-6,TGTGCCAGCAGCCCCCGGACAAGCGATTCACCCCTCCACTTT,CASSPRTSDSPLHF
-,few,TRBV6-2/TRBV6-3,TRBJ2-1,TGTGCCAGCAGTTATGACCATGAGCAGTTCTTC,CASSYDHEQFF
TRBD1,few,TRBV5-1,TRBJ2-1,TGCGCCAGCAGAACAGACAGGGGGGTATACAATGAGCAGTTCTTC,CASRTDRGVYNEQFF
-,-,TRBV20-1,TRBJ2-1,TGCAGTGCTAGAGTGAGACCAAAGGCGCAGTTCTTC,CSARVRPKAQFF
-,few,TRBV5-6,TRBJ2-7,TGTGCCAGCAGCGACGGGCGACGGGCGAACTACGAGCAGTACTTC,CASSDGRRANYEQYF
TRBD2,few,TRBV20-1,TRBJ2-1,TGCAGTGCTTCACAGGGACTAGCGGGCGGACGGTTCTTC,CSASQGLAGGRFF
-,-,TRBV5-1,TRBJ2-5,TGCGCCAGCAGCTTGGATGTTGGACGCCAAGAGACCCAGTACTTC,CASSLDVGRQETQYF
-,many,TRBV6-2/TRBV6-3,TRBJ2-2,TGTGCCAGTCCACCGTCAAAAGACAGGCACTCGAACACCGGGGAGCTGTTTTTT,CASPPSKDRHSNTGELFF
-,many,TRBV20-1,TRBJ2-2,TGCAGTGCTAGAGATTGGCGGACCGGGGAGCTGTTTTTT,CSARDWRTGELFF
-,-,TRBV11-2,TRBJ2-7,TGTGCCAGCAGCTTAGGCAGGTATTACGAGCAGTACTTC,CASSLGRYYEQYF
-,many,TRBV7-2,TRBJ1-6,TGTGCCAGCAGACTAGGACAGATCTATAATTCACCCCTCCACTTT,CASRLGQIYNSPLHF
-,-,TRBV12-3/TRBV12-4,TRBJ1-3,TGTGCCAGCAGTTTAGCAGGGGGCTCTGGAAACACCATATATTTT,CASSLAGGSGNTIYF
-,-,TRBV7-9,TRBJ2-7,TGTGCCAGCAGCGCTCCAGGGAGACAGTACTTC,CASSAPGRQYF
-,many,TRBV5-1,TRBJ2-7,TGCGCCAGCAGCTTGGGGGACGACTCCTACGAGCAGTACTTC,CASSLGDDSYEQYF
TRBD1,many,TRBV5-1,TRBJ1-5,TGCGCCAGCAGAAAAAACAGGGGGCCCCAGCATTTT,CASRKNRGPQHF
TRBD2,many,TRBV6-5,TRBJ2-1,TGTGCCAGCAGTTACTCGAGACTAGCGGGAGTCGATGAGCAGTTCTTC,CASSYSRLAGVDEQFF
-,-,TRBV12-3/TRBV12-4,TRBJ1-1,TGTGCCAGCAGTTTAGTCCAGACACCAACGGACACTGAAGCTTTCTTT,CASSLVQTPTDTEAFF
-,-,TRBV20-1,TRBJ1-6,TGCAGTGCTAGCACCGGTCCGGCGAATTCACCCCTCCACTTT,CSASTGPANSPLHF
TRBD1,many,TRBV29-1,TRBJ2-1,TGCAGCGTGGACCGTAGGGACAGGGCCTACAATGAGCAGTTCTTC,CSVDRRDRAYNEQFF
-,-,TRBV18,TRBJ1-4,TGTGCCAGCTCACCACAGGGGGTTTCAACTAATGAAAAACTGTTTTTT,CASSPQGVSTNEKLFF
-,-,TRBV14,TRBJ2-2,TGTGCCAGCAGCCGAAGGGGGAACACCGGGGAGCTGTTTTTT,CASSRRGNTGELFF
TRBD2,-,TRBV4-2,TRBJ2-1,TGTGCCAGCAGCCCTCTGACTAGCGGGGGTAATGAGCAGTTCTTC,CASSPLTSGGNEQFF
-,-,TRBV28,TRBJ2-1,TGTGCCAGCAGCCAAATCAGGGTGGGCTCCTACAATGAGCAGTTCTTC,CASSQIRVGSYNEQFF
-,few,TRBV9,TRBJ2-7,TGTGCCAGCAGTCACCGGGGAACCTACGAGCAGTACTTC,CASSHRGTYEQYF
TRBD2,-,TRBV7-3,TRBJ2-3,TGTGCCAGCAGCCCACAAGCGGGATCATCTGATACGCAGTATTTT,CASSPQAGSSDTQYF
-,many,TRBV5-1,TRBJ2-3,TGCGCCAGCAGCACCCAGCGTATTAGCACAGATACGCAGTATTTT,CASSTQRISTDTQYF
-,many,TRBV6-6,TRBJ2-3,TGTGCCAGCAGTCACAGCACAGATACGCAGTATTTT,CASSHSTDTQYF
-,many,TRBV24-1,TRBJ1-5,TGTGCCACCAGTGATAGCAGGGTTGATCAGCCCCAGCATTTT,CATSDSRVDQPQHF
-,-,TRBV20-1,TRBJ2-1,TGCAGTGCTAGAGATGGACGTCAAGGGGGGTATGAGCAGTTCTTC,CSARDGRQGGYEQFF
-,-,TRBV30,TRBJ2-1,TGTGCCTGGAGTGTAGGGAGGAGCTCCTACAATGAGCAGTTCTTC,CAWSVGRSSYNEQFF
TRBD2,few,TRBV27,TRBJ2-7,TGTGCCAGCAGCCGAAATAGCGGGGGCTCCTACGAGCAGTACTTC,CASSRNSGGSYEQYF
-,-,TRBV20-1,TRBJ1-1,TGCAGTGCTAGAGATGCCCTTTATAGACACACTGAAGCTTTCTTT,CSARDALYRHTEAFF
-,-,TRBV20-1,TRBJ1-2,TGCAGTGCTAGATCCTGGACTCCCGTACCCCCTAACTATGGCTACACCTTC,CSARSWTPVPPNYGYTF
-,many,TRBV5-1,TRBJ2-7,TGCGCCAGCAGCTTCGCCGGGGGACCCTACGAGCAGTACTTC,CASSFAGGPYEQYF
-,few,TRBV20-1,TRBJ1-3,TGCAGTGCTCCGGGGACCCGCGGAAACACCATATATTTT,CSAPGTRGNTIYF
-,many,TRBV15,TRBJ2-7,TGTGCCACCAGCAGAGATCGTGGACCCTCCTACGAGCAGTACTTC,CATSRDRGPSYEQYF